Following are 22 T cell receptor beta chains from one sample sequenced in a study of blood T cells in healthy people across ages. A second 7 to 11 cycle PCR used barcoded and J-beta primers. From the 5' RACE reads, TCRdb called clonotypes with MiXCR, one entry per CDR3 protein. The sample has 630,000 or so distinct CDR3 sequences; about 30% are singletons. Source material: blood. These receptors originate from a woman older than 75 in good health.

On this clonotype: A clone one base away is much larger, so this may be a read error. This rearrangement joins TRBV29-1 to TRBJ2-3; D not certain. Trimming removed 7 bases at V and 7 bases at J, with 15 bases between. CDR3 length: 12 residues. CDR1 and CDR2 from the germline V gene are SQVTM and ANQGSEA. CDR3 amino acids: CSGDVAVNTQYF. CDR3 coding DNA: TGCAGCGGCGACGTGGCTGTCAATACGCAGTATTTT.

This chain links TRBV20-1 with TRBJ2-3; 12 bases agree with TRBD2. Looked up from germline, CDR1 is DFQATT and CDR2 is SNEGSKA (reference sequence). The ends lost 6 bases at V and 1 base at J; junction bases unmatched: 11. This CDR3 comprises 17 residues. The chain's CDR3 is CSAELAGGPSGTDTQYF. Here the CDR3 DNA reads TGCAGTGCGGAACTAGCGGGGGGACCCAGCGGCACAGATACGCAGTATTTT.

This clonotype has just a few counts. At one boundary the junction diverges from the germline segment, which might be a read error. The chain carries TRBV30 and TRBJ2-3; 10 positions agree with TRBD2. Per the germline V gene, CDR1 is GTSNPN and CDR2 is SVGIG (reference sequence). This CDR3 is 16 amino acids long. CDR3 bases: TGTGTCTGGAGTGTACCGGGGACTAGCGGCACAGATACGCAGTATTTT. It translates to CVWSVPGTSGTDTQYF.

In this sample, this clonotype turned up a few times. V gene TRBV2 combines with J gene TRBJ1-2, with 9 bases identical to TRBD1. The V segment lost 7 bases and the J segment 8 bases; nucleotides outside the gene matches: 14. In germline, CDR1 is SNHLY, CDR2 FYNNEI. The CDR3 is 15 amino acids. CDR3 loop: CASTRDRVIEGGYTF. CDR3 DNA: TGTGCCAGCACCCGGGACAGGGTAATCGAGGGAGGCTACACCTTC.

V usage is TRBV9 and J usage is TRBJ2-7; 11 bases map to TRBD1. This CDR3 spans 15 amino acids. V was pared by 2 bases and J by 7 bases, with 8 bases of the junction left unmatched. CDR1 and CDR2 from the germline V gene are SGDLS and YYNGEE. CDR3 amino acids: CASSVSGTGGEEQYF. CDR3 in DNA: TGTGCCAGCAGCGTTAGCGGGACAGGGGGGGAAGAGCAGTACTTC.

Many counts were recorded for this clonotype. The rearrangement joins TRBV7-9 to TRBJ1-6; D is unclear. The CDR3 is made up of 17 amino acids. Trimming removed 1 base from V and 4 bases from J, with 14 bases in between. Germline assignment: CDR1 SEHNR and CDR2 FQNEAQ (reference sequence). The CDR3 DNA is TGTGCCAGCAGCTTAGTTCGGGAAAGCGGGTATAATTCACCCCTCCACTTT. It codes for CASSLVRESGYNSPLHF.

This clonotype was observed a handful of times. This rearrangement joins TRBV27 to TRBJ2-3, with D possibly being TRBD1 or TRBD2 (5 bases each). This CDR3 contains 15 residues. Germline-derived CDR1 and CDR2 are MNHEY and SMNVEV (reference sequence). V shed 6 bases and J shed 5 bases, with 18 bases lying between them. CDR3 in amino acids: CASRDRDLGIDTQYF. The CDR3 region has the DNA TGTGCCAGCAGGGACCGGGACCTAGGGATAGATACGCAGTATTTT.

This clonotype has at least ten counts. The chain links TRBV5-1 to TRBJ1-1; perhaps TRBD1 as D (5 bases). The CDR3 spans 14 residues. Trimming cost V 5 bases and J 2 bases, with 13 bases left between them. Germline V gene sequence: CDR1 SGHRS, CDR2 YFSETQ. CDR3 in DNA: TGCGCCAGCAGGTATTCACAGGAAAACACTGAAGCTTTCTTT. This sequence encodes CASRYSQENTEAFF. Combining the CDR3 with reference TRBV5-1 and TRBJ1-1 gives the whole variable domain KAGVTQTPRYLIKTRGQQVTLSCSPISGHRSVSWYQQTPGQGLQFLFEYFSETQRNKGNFPGRFSGRQFSNSRSEMNVSTLELGDSALYLCASRYSQENTEAFFGQGTRLTVV.

CDR3 sequence (DNA): TGTGCCAGCAGCTTAGATCCAGGGTATTCAGATACGCAGTATTTT. Encoded protein: CASSLDPGYSDTQYF. The genes are TRBV11-2 and TRBJ2-3; tentatively, D is TRBD1 (5 bases). Trimming stripped 0 bases from V and 4 bases from J, with 11 bases between. Looked up from germline, CDR1 is SGHAT and CDR2 is FQNNGV. The CDR3 length is 15 residues.

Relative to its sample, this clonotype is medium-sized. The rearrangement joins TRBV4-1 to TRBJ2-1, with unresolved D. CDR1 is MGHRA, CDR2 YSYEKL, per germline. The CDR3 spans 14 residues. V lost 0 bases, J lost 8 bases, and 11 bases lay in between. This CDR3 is CASSQEASRDEQFF. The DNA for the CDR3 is TGCGCCAGCAGCCAAGAGGCTAGTCGGGATGAGCAGTTCTTC.

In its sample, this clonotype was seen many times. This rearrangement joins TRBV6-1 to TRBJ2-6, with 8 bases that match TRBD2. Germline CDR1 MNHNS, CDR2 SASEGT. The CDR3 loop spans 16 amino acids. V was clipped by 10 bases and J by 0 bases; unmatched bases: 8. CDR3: CATGFSGGSGANVLTF. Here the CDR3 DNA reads TGTGCCACTGGCTTCAGCGGGGGCTCTGGGGCCAACGTCCTGACTTTC.

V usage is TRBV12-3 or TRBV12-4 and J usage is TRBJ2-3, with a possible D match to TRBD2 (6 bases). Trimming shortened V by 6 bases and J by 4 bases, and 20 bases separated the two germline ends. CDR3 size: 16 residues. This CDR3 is CASRPNKRVSADTQYF. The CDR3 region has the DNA TGTGCCAGCAGACCCAATAAGCGGGTGAGTGCAGATACGCAGTATTTT.

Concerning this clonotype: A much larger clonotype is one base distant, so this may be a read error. CDR3 nucleotides: TGTGCCGGCAGCGCCCGGCCGACCGGGGGCACTGAAGCTTTCTTT. It yields the protein CAGSARPTGGTEAFF. V is TRBV9 and J is TRBJ1-1; D may be TRBD1 (5 bases). The CDR3 extends over 15 amino acids. Germline CDR1 and CDR2: SGDLS and YYNGEE.

DNA of the CDR3: TGTGCCAGCAGTTACTATCGCTCCAGGGATAATTCACCCCTCCACTTT. It is translated as CASSYYRSRDNSPLHF. The genes are TRBV6-2 or TRBV6-3 and TRBJ1-6, with D maybe TRBD1 (5 bases). The CDR3 is 16 residues long. The V gene lost 1 base and the J gene lost 5 bases, with 12 bases spanning the gap. The germline gives CDR1 MNHEY, CDR2 SVGEGT.

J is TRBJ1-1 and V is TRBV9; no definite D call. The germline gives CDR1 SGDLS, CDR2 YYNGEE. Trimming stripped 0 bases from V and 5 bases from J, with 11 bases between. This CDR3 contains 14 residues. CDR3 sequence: CASSVGGRGTEAFF. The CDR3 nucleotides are TGTGCCAGCAGCGTAGGAGGGCGAGGGACTGAAGCTTTCTTT.

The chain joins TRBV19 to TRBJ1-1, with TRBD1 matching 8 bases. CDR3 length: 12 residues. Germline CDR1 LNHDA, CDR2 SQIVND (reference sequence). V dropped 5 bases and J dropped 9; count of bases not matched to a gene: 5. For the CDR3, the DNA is TGTGCCAGTAGTGTCGACAGGGGTAAAGCTTTCTTT. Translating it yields CASSVDRGKAFF.

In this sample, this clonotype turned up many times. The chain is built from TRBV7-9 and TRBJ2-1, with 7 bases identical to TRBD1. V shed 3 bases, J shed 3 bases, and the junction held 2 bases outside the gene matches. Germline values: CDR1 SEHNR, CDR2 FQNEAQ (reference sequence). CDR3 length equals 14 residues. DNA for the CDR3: TGTGCCAGCAGCTTTGGGACAGACTACAATGAGCAGTTCTTC. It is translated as CASSFGTDYNEQFF.

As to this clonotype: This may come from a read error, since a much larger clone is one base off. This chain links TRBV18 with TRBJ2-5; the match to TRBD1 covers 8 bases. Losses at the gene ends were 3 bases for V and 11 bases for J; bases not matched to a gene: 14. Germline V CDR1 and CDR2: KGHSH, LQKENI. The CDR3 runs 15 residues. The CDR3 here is CASSPDRVRGNEQYF. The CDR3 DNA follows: TGTGCCAGCTCACCGGACAGGGTGAGAGGGAATGAGCAGTACTTC.

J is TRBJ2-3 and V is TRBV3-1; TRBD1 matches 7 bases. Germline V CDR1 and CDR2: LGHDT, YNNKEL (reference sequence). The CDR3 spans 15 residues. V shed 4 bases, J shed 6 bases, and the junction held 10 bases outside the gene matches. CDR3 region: CASSLGQRKADTQYF. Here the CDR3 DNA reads TGTGCCAGCAGCCTGGGACAGCGAAAAGCGGATACGCAGTATTTT.

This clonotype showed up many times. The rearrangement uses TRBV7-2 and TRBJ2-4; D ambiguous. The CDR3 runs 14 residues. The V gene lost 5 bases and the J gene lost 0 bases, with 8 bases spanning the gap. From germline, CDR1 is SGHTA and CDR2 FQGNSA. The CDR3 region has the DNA TGTGCCAGCAGCGCCACACTAGCCAAAAACATTCAGTACTTC. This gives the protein CASSATLAKNIQYF.

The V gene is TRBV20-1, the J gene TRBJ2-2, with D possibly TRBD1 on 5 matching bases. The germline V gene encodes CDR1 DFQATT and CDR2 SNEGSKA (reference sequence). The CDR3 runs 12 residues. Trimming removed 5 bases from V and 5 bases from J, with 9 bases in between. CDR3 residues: CSASKGTGELFF. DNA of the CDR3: TGCAGTGCTTCAAAGGGGACCGGGGAGCTGTTTTTT.

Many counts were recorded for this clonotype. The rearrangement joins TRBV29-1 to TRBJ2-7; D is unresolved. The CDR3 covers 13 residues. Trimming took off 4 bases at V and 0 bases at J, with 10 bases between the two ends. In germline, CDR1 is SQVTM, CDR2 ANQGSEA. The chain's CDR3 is CSVVFFSSYEQYF. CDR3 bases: TGCAGCGTTGTATTCTTTAGCTCCTACGAGCAGTACTTC.